The next 23 T cell receptor beta chains were all read from a single sample in a study of blood T cell repertoires in COVID-19. Libraries were prepared by immunoSEQ multiplex PCR; TCRdb keeps only in-frame clonotypes and omits some of them. The sample includes about 100,000 clones, roughly 92% seen only once; the top ten take roughly 2.1%. Sequencing was performed on peripheral blood. Source of these receptors: a man aged 50-59 years with active COVID-19.

This clone was recorded a few times. This sequence joins TRBV6-5 and TRBJ2-7, with TRBD2 matching 7 bases. The CDR3 consists of 12 residues. In germline, CDR1 is MNHEY, CDR2 SVGAGI. With 4 bases clipped from V and 7 bases from J, the junction kept 4 bases outside the gene matches. CDR3 in DNA: TGTGCCAGCAGTTTGCCCGGGGGGGAGCAGTACTTC. Protein product: CASSLPGGEQYF.

CDR3 amino acids: CASSQRGTGGIESGYTF. The CDR3, as DNA: TGTGCCAGCAGCCAAAGAGGGACAGGGGGCATAGAGAGTGGCTACACCTTC. The chain combines TRBV4-2 with TRBJ1-2; 12 nucleotides align to TRBD1. Germline-derived CDR1 and CDR2 are LGHNA and YNFKEQ. The CDR3 is 17 residues long. J was trimmed by 7 bases and V by 2 bases; bases with no gene match: 11.

The chain recombines TRBV18 with TRBJ1-1; a weak D match, TRBD1 (6 bases). V lost 3 bases and J lost 1, with 9 bases in between. CDR1 KGHSH and CDR2 LQKENI come from the germline V gene. CDR3 size: 14 residues. The CDR3 spells CASSPGAGNTEAFF. As DNA, the CDR3 is TGTGCCAGCTCACCGGGGGCCGGGAACACTGAAGCTTTCTTT.

This sequence joins TRBV27 and TRBJ2-3, with D maybe TRBD1 (6 bases). The germline V and J ends were trimmed by 6 bases and 1 base, with 11 bases remaining between them. The CDR3 is 14 amino acids. Germline-derived CDR1 and CDR2 are MNHEY and SMNVEV (reference sequence). CDR3 DNA sequence: TGTGCCAGCAGGGGGGCGGCAGGCACAGATACGCAGTATTTT. It yields the protein CASRGAAGTDTQYF.

This chain uses TRBV11-2 with TRBJ2-3, with TRBD2 matching over 13 bases. Germline V gene sequence: CDR1 SGHAT, CDR2 FQNNGV. The CDR3 is made up of 18 amino acids. V lost 3 bases to trimming and J lost 2 bases; unmatched junction nucleotides: 8. The CDR3 nucleotides are TGTGCCAGCAGCTTTATACTAGCGGGAGGGGGCCCCACAGATACGCAGTATTTT. Protein product: CASSFILAGGGPTDTQYF.

The J gene is TRBJ1-4, the V gene TRBV5-1; 8 nucleotides line up with TRBD1. CDR3 length equals 15 residues. V lost 4 bases to trimming and J lost 7 bases; unmatched junction nucleotides: 9. Germline CDR1 reads SGHRS; CDR2 reads YFSETQ. This chain's CDR3 is CASSPTTGGPEKLFF. The DNA of the CDR3 is TGCGCCAGCAGCCCTACAACAGGGGGTCCTGAAAAACTGTTTTTT.

The gene calls are TRBV10-3 and TRBJ2-7; 9 bases line up with TRBD2. V gave up 4 bases and J gave up 4 bases; unmatched junction bases: 11. CDR1 and CDR2 from the germline V gene are ENHRY and SYGVKD. The CDR3 runs 16 residues. The DNA of the CDR3 is TGTGCCATCAGTGGTAGCGGGAGAGGCCTCGAATACGAGCAGTACGTC. As protein: CAISGSGRGLEYEQYV.

The chain carries TRBV30 and TRBJ1-5, with a tentative D call TRBD1 (6 bases). Germline CDR1 and CDR2: GTSNPN and SVGIG (reference sequence). The CDR3 runs 14 residues. V lost 4 bases and J 1 base, leaving 11 bases between the germline ends. The CDR3, as DNA: TGTGCCTGGACCCGGGACAACAGCAATCAGCCCCAGCATTTT. It encodes CAWTRDNSNQPQHF.

This chain joins TRBV19 and TRBJ1-5; TRBD1 might be the D (5 bases). Germline V gene sequence: CDR1 LNHDA, CDR2 SQIVND (reference sequence). Deletions cut 7 bases from V and 11 bases from J, with 18 bases between. CDR3 length: 13 amino acids. CDR3 nucleotide sequence: TGTGCCAGTACGCGGGGGGGGGATTTAGCCCAGCATTTT. Amino acid sequence: CASTRGGDLAQHF.

The V gene is TRBV5-4, the J gene TRBJ1-1, with TRBD1 identical over 8 bases. Germline V lookup: CDR1 SGHNT, CDR2 YYREEE (reference sequence). V lost 2 bases to trimming and J lost 4 bases; unmatched junction nucleotides: 1. The CDR3 runs to 13 residues. CDR3 DNA sequence: TGTGCCAGCAGCTTTGGACAGGGCACTGAAGCTTTCTTT. Translating it yields CASSFGQGTEAFF. The full variable domain, with the rest looked up from reference TRBV5-4 and TRBJ1-1, is ETGVTQSPTHLIKTRGQQVTLRCSSQSGHNTVSWYQQALGQGPQFIFQYYREEENGRGNFPPRFSGLQFPNYSSELNVNALELDDSALYLCASSFGQGTEAFFGQGTRLTVV.

The chain links TRBV4-1 to TRBJ1-1, with D unresolved. Trimming shortened V by 2 bases and J by 4 bases, and 8 bases separated the two germline ends. Germline V gene sequence: CDR1 MGHRA, CDR2 YSYEKL. The CDR3 is made up of 13 amino acids. The DNA for the CDR3 is TGCGCCAGCAGCCAACGGGAGGGCACTGAAGCTTTCTTT. Translating it yields CASSQREGTEAFF.

The chain is built from TRBV5-4 and TRBJ2-1, with a tentative D call TRBD1 (5 bases). The CDR3 is made up of 15 amino acids. Trimming removed 1 base at V and 5 bases at J, with 13 bases between. Germline CDR1 is SGHNT and CDR2 is YYREEE (reference sequence). CDR3 sequence (DNA): TGTGCCAGCAGCTTGCAGGGATTTGAGGACAATGAGCAGTTCTTC. The encoded protein is CASSLQGFEDNEQFF. Complete variable domain (other parts from reference TRBV5-4 and TRBJ2-1): ETGVTQSPTHLIKTRGQQVTLRCSSQSGHNTVSWYQQALGQGPQFIFQYYREEENGRGNFPPRFSGLQFPNYSSELNVNALELDDSALYLCASSLQGFEDNEQFFGPGTRLTVL.

The V call is TRBV19, the J call TRBJ2-1; 8 nucleotides match TRBD2. The CDR3 totals 16 residues. CDR1 and CDR2 (germline): LNHDA, SQIVND (reference sequence). V dropped 6 bases and J dropped 0; count of bases not matched to a gene: 7. The chain's CDR3 is CASRTTSGTSYNEQFF. CDR3 coding DNA: TGTGCCAGTAGGACAACTAGCGGCACCTCCTACAATGAGCAGTTCTTC.

The sample holds a few counts of this clone. The rearrangement uses TRBV11-3 and TRBJ2-1; 10 nucleotides agree with TRBD2. CDR3 size: 14 residues. CDR1 and CDR2 (germline): SGHNT, YENEEA. Trimming at V came to 3 bases and at J to 8 bases, leaving 4 bases not matched to a gene. This chain's CDR3 is CASSFGTSVDEQFF. The CDR3, as DNA: TGTGCCAGCAGCTTCGGGACTAGCGTCGATGAGCAGTTCTTC.

The rearrangement links TRBV6-2 or TRBV6-3 to TRBJ1-6; 7 nucleotides align to TRBD1. The V and J ends lost 5 bases and 9 bases, in that order; junction bases with no gene match: 7. The CDR3 covers 14 residues. CDR1 is MNHEY, CDR2 SVGEGT, per germline. CDR3 sequence reads: CASSKEGAISPLHF. CDR3 nucleotide sequence: TGTGCCAGCAGTAAAGAGGGGGCGATTTCACCCCTCCACTTT.

This rearrangement joins TRBV12-5 to TRBJ1-1; TRBD1 matches 8 bases. Germline V gene sequence: CDR1 LGHNT, CDR2 FRNRAP. The length of the CDR3 is 16 residues. J gave up 0 bases and V 7 bases, and 10 bases lay outside the gene matches. The CDR3 is CASASQGALLNTEAFF. For the CDR3, the DNA is TGTGCTAGTGCCTCTCAGGGGGCCCTCCTGAACACTGAAGCTTTCTTT. Filled out from reference TRBV12-5 and TRBJ1-1, the complete variable domain reads DARVTQTPRHKVTEMGQEVTMRCQPILGHNTVFWYRQTMMQGLELLAYFRNRAPLDDSGMPKDRFSAEMPDATLATLKIQPSEPRDSAVYFCASASQGALLNTEAFFGQGTRLTVV.

This chain joins TRBV6-5 and TRBJ1-2; the match to TRBD1 covers 7 bases. The V segment lost 7 bases and the J segment 8 bases; nucleotides outside the gene matches: 10. CDR3 length equals 13 residues. Germline values: CDR1 MNHEY, CDR2 SVGAGI. The CDR3 region has the DNA TGTGCCAGCACCGAGGACAGGACCAGGGGCTACACCTTC. It yields the protein CASTEDRTRGYTF.

The rearrangement uses TRBV4-2 and TRBJ2-1; TRBD1 matches at 8 bases. The length of the CDR3 is 13 residues. The germline V gene encodes CDR1 LGHNA and CDR2 YNFKEQ. The ends lost 1 base at V and 12 bases at J; junction bases unmatched: 5. The CDR3 nucleotides read TGTGCCAGCAGCCAAGGACAGGGGATAGCGCAGTTCTTC. Its protein product is CASSQGQGIAQFF.

This rearrangement joins TRBV7-9 to TRBJ1-2; no clear D. Germline V CDR1 and CDR2: SEHNR, FQNEAQ (reference sequence). The CDR3 is made up of 12 amino acids. The V and J ends lost 0 bases and 12 bases respectively, with 11 bases between them. This chain's CDR3 is CASSLAQEVNTF. CDR3 sequence (DNA): TGTGCCAGCAGCTTAGCCCAGGAGGTGAACACCTTC.

The chain recombines TRBV24-1 with TRBJ2-1, with 11 bases matching TRBD2. V lost 4 bases to trimming and J lost 3 bases; unmatched junction nucleotides: 7. The CDR3 length is 17 residues. Germline lookup yields CDR1 KGHDR and CDR2 SFDVKD. As DNA, the CDR3 is TGTGCCACCAGTGAGGGAAGACTAGCGGGAAACTACAATGAGCAGTTCTTC. Translated, it gives CATSEGRLAGNYNEQFF.

The chain has TRBV6-1 and TRBJ2-1; 7 bases match TRBD2. CDR3 length: 15 amino acids. V was pared by 3 bases and J by 5 bases, with 7 bases of the junction left unmatched. CDR1 is MNHNS and CDR2 is SASEGT in the germline V gene. CDR3 DNA sequence: TGTGCCAGCAGTGAGGCGACGGGGGGTAACAATGAGCAGTTCTTC. Its translation: CASSEATGGNNEQFF.

This clone was observed once. This chain uses TRBV29-1 with TRBJ1-5; possible D gene TRBD1, 5 bases. V gave up 6 bases and J gave up 3 bases, with 12 bases separating them. The CDR3 is 13 amino acids. Germline V CDR1 and CDR2: SQVTM, ANQGSEA. Here the CDR3 reads CSVGSGYNQPQHF. Written as DNA, the CDR3 is TGCAGCGTGGGGTCAGGGTACAATCAGCCCCAGCATTTT.

The genes are TRBV11-3 and TRBJ2-7; D is perhaps TRBD2 (5 bases). Per the germline V gene, CDR1 is SGHNT and CDR2 is YENEEA. The CDR3 has 14 residues. V lost 0 bases to trimming and J lost 3 bases, with 9 bases between them. Here the CDR3 reads CASSLDGSRYEQYV. CDR3 nucleotides: TGTGCCAGCAGCTTAGATGGGAGTCGCTACGAGCAGTACGTC.